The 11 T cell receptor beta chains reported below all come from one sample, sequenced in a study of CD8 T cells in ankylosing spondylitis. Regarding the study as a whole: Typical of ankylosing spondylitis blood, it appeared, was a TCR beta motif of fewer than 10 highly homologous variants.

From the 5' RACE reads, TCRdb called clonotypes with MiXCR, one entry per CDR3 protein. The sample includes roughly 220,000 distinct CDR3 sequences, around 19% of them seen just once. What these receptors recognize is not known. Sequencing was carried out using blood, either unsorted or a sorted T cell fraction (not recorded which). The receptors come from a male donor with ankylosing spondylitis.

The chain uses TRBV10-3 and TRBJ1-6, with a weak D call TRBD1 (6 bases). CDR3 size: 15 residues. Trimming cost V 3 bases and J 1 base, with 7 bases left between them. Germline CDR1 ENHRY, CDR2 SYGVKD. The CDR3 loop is CAISDRGSYNSPLHF. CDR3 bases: TGTGCCATCAGTGACAGGGGTTCCTATAATTCACCCCTCCACTTT.

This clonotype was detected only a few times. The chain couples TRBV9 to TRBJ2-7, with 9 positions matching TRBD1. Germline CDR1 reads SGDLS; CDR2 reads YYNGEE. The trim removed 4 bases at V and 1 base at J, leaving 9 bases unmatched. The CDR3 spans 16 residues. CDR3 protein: CASSPHTGGESYEQYF. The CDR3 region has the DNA TGTGCCAGCAGCCCCCATACAGGGGGCGAGTCCTACGAGCAGTACTTC.

The CDR3 nucleotides read TGTGCCAGCAGTGAGGGAGTGGTTGATACGCAGTATTTT. Its protein is CASSEGVVDTQYF. V gene TRBV6-4 combines with J gene TRBJ2-3; D perhaps matches TRBD2 (5 bases). With 3 bases removed from V and 6 bases from J, the gap between germline ends came to 10 bases. CDR3 length: 13 residues. Germline V CDR1 and CDR2: MRHNA, SNTAGT.

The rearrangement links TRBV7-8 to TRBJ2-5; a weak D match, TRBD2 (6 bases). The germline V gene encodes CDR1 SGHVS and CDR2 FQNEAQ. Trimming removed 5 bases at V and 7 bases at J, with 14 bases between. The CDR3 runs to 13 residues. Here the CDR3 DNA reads TGTGCCAGCAGCCCCGGGAGTACGGGGACCCAGTACTTC. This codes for CASSPGSTGTQYF.

Here the CDR3 DNA reads TGTGCCACCAGTGATTTCCAAGAGACCCAGTACTTC. Translating gives CATSDFQETQYF. The rearrangement links TRBV24-1 to TRBJ2-5; D remains unclear. V was cut by 1 base and J by 1 base, with 0 bases left in between. The CDR3 loop spans 12 amino acids. The germline V gene encodes CDR1 KGHDR and CDR2 SFDVKD.

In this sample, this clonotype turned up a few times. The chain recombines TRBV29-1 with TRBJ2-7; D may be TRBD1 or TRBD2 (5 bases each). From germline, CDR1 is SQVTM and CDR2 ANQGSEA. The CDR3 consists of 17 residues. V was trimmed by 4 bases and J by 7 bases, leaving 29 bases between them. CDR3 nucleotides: TGCAGCGTTGGGGGAGTCGGGGCACCGAGCGTGGCTAGTGAGCAGTACTTC. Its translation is CSVGGVGAPSVASEQYF.

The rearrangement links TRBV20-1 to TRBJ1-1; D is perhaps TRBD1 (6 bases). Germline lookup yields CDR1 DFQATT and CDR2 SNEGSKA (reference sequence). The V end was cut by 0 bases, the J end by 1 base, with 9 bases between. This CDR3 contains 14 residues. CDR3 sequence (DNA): TGCAGTGCTAGAGAACCGGGACAGAACACTGAAGCTTTCTTT. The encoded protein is CSAREPGQNTEAFF.

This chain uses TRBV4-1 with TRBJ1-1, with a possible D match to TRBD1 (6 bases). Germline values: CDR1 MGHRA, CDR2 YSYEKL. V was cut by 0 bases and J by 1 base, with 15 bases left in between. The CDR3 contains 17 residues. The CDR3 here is CASSQDPGTFSNTEAFF. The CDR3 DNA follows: TGCGCCAGCAGCCAAGATCCAGGGACATTTTCGAACACTGAAGCTTTCTTT.

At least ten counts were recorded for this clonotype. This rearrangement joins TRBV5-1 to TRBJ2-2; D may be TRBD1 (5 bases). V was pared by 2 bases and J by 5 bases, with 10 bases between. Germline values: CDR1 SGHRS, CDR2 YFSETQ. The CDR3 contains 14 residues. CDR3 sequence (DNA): TGCGCCAGCAGCTTAAGGGGAAATACCGGGGAGCTGTTTTTT. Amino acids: CASSLRGNTGELFF.

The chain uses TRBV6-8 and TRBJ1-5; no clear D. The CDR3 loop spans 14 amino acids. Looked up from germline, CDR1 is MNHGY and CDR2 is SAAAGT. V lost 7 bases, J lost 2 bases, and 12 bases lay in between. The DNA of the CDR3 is TGTGCCAGCACCTTTAGGATATGCAATCAGCCCCAGCATTTT. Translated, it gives CASTFRICNQPQHF.

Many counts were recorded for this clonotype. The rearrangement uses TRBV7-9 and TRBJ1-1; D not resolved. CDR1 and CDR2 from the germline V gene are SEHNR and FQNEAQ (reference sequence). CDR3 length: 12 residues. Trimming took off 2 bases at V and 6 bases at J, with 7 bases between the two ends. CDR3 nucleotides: TGTGCCAGCAGCTTAATGATACCTGAAGCTTTCTTT. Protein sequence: CASSLMIPEAFF.